The entry that follows covers one TCR beta chain sequence. Per the original methods: Scientists estimated how many nucleated cells there were by amplifying reference gene primers. Only in-frame clones appear in the TCRdb table, and some are missing; sequencing was by immunoSEQ multiplex PCR. V and J calls plus clone size are reproduced from that table; the DNA served to infer D and trimming. The table records some 110,000 clones, 75% to 85% of them present only once. The data were obtained in a study of blood T cell repertoires in COVID-19. The CDR3 contains 14 residues. Germline V gives CDR1 LNHDA, CDR2 SQIVND (reference sequence). The V and J ends lost 5 bases and 10 bases, in that order; junction bases with no gene match: 3.

The sequenced sample was peripheral blood. This chain uses TRBV19 with TRBJ2-1; 15 positions match TRBD2. This TCR was recovered from a woman aged 70-85 years with acute or convalescent COVID-19. The CDR3 bases are TGTGCCAGTAGTCCCGGGACTAGCGGGAGGGAGCAGTTCTTC. Its protein product is CASSPGTSGREQFF.